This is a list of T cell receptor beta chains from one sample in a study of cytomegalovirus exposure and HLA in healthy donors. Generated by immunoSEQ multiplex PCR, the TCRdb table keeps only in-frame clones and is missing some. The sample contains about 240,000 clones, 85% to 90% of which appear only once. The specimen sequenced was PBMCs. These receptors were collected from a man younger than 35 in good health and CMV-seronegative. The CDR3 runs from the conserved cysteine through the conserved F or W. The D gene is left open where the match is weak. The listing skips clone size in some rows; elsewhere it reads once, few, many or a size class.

cdr3_aa: CASRRLTANGYTF; cdr3_nt: TGTGCCAGCCGAAGACTGACGGCAAATGGCTACACCTTC; v_call: TRBV28; d_call: -; clone_size: -; cdr3_length: 13; j_call: TRBJ1-2
cdr3_aa: CASSPGQGAGSPLHF; cdr3_nt: TGTGCCAGCAGCCCCGGACAGGGGGCAGGTTCACCCCTCCACTTT; v_call: TRBV6-5; d_call: TRBD1; clone_size: few; cdr3_length: 15; j_call: TRBJ1-6
cdr3_aa: CASSFAGSSYEQYF; cdr3_nt: TGTGCCAGCAGTTTCGCGGGAAGCTCCTACGAGCAGTACTTC; v_call: TRBV28; d_call: -; clone_size: -; cdr3_length: 14; j_call: TRBJ2-7
cdr3_aa: CASSLTSGVEYEQFF; cdr3_nt: TGTGCCAGCAGCTTGACTAGCGGGGTCGAGTATGAGCAGTTCTTC; v_call: TRBV7-3; d_call: TRBD2; clone_size: -; cdr3_length: 15; j_call: TRBJ2-1
cdr3_aa: CASSLGNWRTGGNEQFF; cdr3_nt: TGTGCCAGCAGCTTAGGCAATTGGAGGACAGGGGGCAATGAGCAGTTCTTC; v_call: TRBV7-6; d_call: TRBD1; clone_size: -; cdr3_length: 17; j_call: TRBJ2-1
cdr3_aa: CASMDRGPYEQYF; cdr3_nt: TGTGCCAGCATGGACAGGGGTCCCTACGAGCAGTACTTC; v_call: TRBV28; d_call: TRBD1; clone_size: few; cdr3_length: 13; j_call: TRBJ2-7
cdr3_aa: CASSLGAGSSGNTIYF; cdr3_nt: TGTGCCAGCAGCTTAGGTGCAGGGTCCTCTGGAAACACCATATATTTT; v_call: TRBV7-6; d_call: -; clone_size: -; cdr3_length: 16; j_call: TRBJ1-3
cdr3_aa: CASSGTGSQETQYF; cdr3_nt: TGCGCCAGCAGCGGAACCGGGAGCCAAGAGACCCAGTACTTC; v_call: TRBV5-1; d_call: -; clone_size: -; cdr3_length: 14; j_call: TRBJ2-5
cdr3_aa: CASSPRDRGSYNEQFF; cdr3_nt: TGTGCCAGCAGCCCTCGGGACAGGGGAAGCTACAATGAGCAGTTCTTC; v_call: TRBV7-8; d_call: TRBD1; clone_size: -; cdr3_length: 16; j_call: TRBJ2-1
cdr3_aa: CASSLGQQETQYF; cdr3_nt: TGCGCCAGCAGCTTGGGACAACAAGAGACCCAGTACTTC; v_call: TRBV5-1; d_call: -; clone_size: -; cdr3_length: 13; j_call: TRBJ2-5
cdr3_aa: CASSVSTSGSPYEQYF; cdr3_nt: TGTGCCAGCAGTGTCTCCACTAGCGGGAGTCCCTACGAGCAGTACTTC; v_call: TRBV27; d_call: TRBD2; clone_size: few; cdr3_length: 16; j_call: TRBJ2-7
cdr3_aa: CASSVSGGSYNEQFF; cdr3_nt: TGTGCCAGCAGCGTCTCGGGCGGGTCCTACAATGAGCAGTTCTTC; v_call: TRBV9; d_call: -; clone_size: -; cdr3_length: 15; j_call: TRBJ2-1
cdr3_aa: CASSITGGGINQPQHF; cdr3_nt: TGTGCCAGTAGTATTACAGGGGGGGGGATTAATCAGCCCCAGCATTTT; v_call: TRBV19; d_call: TRBD1; clone_size: -; cdr3_length: 16; j_call: TRBJ1-5
cdr3_aa: CASSLRAGTGGYEQYF; cdr3_nt: TGTGCCAGCAGCTTAAGGGCTGGGACAGGGGGATACGAGCAGTACTTC; v_call: TRBV7-9; d_call: TRBD1; clone_size: once; cdr3_length: 16; j_call: TRBJ2-7
cdr3_aa: CASSYSTGAQPQHF; cdr3_nt: TGTGCCAGCAGTTACTCGACAGGGGCGCAGCCCCAGCATTTT; v_call: TRBV6-5; d_call: TRBD1; clone_size: -; cdr3_length: 14; j_call: TRBJ1-5
cdr3_aa: CAWTIGGQGIWETQYF; cdr3_nt: TGTGCCTGGACGATAGGAGGACAGGGGATTTGGGAGACCCAGTACTTC; v_call: TRBV30; d_call: TRBD1; clone_size: -; cdr3_length: 16; j_call: TRBJ2-5
cdr3_aa: CASSVAGLSDTQYF; cdr3_nt: TGTGCCAGCAGCGTAGCGGGATTATCAGATACGCAGTATTTT; v_call: TRBV9; d_call: -; clone_size: -; cdr3_length: 14; j_call: TRBJ2-3
cdr3_aa: CASSPFGRDSVSYNEQFF; cdr3_nt: TGTGCCAGCAGTCCGTTCGGGCGGGACAGTGTATCCTACAATGAGCAGTTCTTC; v_call: TRBV27; d_call: -; clone_size: -; cdr3_length: 18; j_call: TRBJ2-1
cdr3_aa: CASSPGTSGSNIQYF; cdr3_nt: TGTGCCAGCAGTCCCGGGACTAGCGGGTCAAACATTCAGTACTTC; v_call: TRBV27; d_call: TRBD2; clone_size: -; cdr3_length: 15; j_call: TRBJ2-4
cdr3_aa: CASSAGLNYGYTF; cdr3_nt: TGTGCCAGCAGCGCGGGACTTAACTATGGCTACACCTTC; v_call: TRBV6-6; d_call: -; clone_size: -; cdr3_length: 13; j_call: TRBJ1-2
cdr3_aa: CASNFARATDTQYF; cdr3_nt: TGTGCCAGTAACTTCGCCAGGGCCACAGATACGCAGTATTTT; v_call: TRBV19; d_call: -; clone_size: -; cdr3_length: 14; j_call: TRBJ2-3
cdr3_aa: CASSLGTAYQETQYF; cdr3_nt: TGCGCCAGCAGCTTAGGGACAGCGTACCAAGAGACCCAGTACTTC; v_call: TRBV5-1; d_call: TRBD1; clone_size: -; cdr3_length: 15; j_call: TRBJ2-5
cdr3_aa: CASSGSGRTGGETQYF; cdr3_nt: TGCGCCAGCAGCGGTAGCGGGAGGACCGGTGGGGAGACCCAGTACTTC; v_call: TRBV5-1; d_call: TRBD2; clone_size: -; cdr3_length: 16; j_call: TRBJ2-5
cdr3_aa: CASSPNTAGREQYF; cdr3_nt: TGTGCCAGCAGTCCGAACACAGCGGGGAGGGAGCAGTACTTC; v_call: TRBV6-5; d_call: TRBD2; clone_size: -; cdr3_length: 14; j_call: TRBJ2-7
cdr3_aa: CASSSRRGAFF; cdr3_nt: TGTGCCAGCAGTTCTCGTAGGGGAGCTTTCTTT; v_call: TRBV28; d_call: -; clone_size: -; cdr3_length: 11; j_call: TRBJ1-1
cdr3_aa: CASSLLAGGNYNSPLHF; cdr3_nt: TGTGCCAGCAGCTTGTTGGCAGGGGGGAATTATAATTCACCCCTCCACTTT; v_call: TRBV5-6; d_call: TRBD1; clone_size: once; cdr3_length: 17; j_call: TRBJ1-6
cdr3_aa: CASSQARWEFYGYTF; cdr3_nt: TGCGCCAGCAGCCAAGCTAGATGGGAGTTCTATGGCTACACCTTC; v_call: TRBV4-3; d_call: -; clone_size: -; cdr3_length: 15; j_call: TRBJ1-2
cdr3_aa: CASSLGRVGGNSNQPQHF; cdr3_nt: TGTGCCAGTAGTTTGGGGAGGGTTGGGGGAAATAGCAATCAGCCCCAGCATTTT; v_call: TRBV19; d_call: -; clone_size: -; cdr3_length: 18; j_call: TRBJ1-5
cdr3_aa: CASSILQGQETQYF; cdr3_nt: TGTGCCAGTAGTATTCTACAGGGACAAGAGACCCAGTACTTC; v_call: TRBV19; d_call: -; clone_size: -; cdr3_length: 14; j_call: TRBJ2-5
cdr3_aa: CASSHRGDNQPQHF; cdr3_nt: TGTGCCAGCAGTCACAGGGGGGACAATCAGCCCCAGCATTTT; v_call: TRBV28; d_call: TRBD1; clone_size: -; cdr3_length: 14; j_call: TRBJ1-5
cdr3_aa: CASSAKGGHAGYEQYF; cdr3_nt: TGTGCCAGCAGTGCCAAAGGGGGACACGCCGGGTACGAGCAGTACTTC; v_call: TRBV6-1; d_call: -; clone_size: once; cdr3_length: 16; j_call: TRBJ2-7
cdr3_aa: CASSAQDLSETQYF; cdr3_nt: TGTGCCAGCAGCGCCCAAGATTTGAGTGAGACCCAGTACTTC; v_call: TRBV9; d_call: -; clone_size: -; cdr3_length: 14; j_call: TRBJ2-5
cdr3_aa: CASSVAAGENSPLHF; cdr3_nt: TGTGCCAGCAGCGTAGCGGCAGGGGAAAATTCACCCCTCCACTTT; v_call: TRBV9; d_call: -; clone_size: -; cdr3_length: 15; j_call: TRBJ1-6
cdr3_aa: CASSASYGYTF; cdr3_nt: TGTGCCAGCAGCGCCAGCTATGGCTACACCTTC; v_call: TRBV9; d_call: -; clone_size: -; cdr3_length: 11; j_call: TRBJ1-2
cdr3_aa: CASSFGGRGTEAFF; cdr3_nt: TGTGCCAGCAGCTTCGGGGGGCGAGGCACTGAAGCTTTCTTT; v_call: TRBV7-2; d_call: -; clone_size: -; cdr3_length: 14; j_call: TRBJ1-1
cdr3_aa: CASSRDRGPNEQFF; cdr3_nt: TGTGCCAGCAGCCGAGACAGGGGCCCTAATGAGCAGTTCTTC; v_call: TRBV7-8; d_call: TRBD1; clone_size: -; cdr3_length: 14; j_call: TRBJ2-1
cdr3_aa: CASSTYVGTQYF; cdr3_nt: TGTGCCAGTAGTACCTACGTCGGTACGCAGTATTTT; v_call: TRBV19; d_call: -; clone_size: few; cdr3_length: 12; j_call: TRBJ2-3
cdr3_aa: CASSVGPQRTPYEQYF; cdr3_nt: TGTGCCAGCAGCGTAGGTCCCCAGCGGACCCCCTACGAGCAGTACTTC; v_call: TRBV9; d_call: -; clone_size: -; cdr3_length: 16; j_call: TRBJ2-7
cdr3_aa: CASSQLPGGRTDTQYF; cdr3_nt: TGCGCCAGCAGCCAACTACCAGGGGGGAGAACAGATACGCAGTATTTT; v_call: TRBV4-3; d_call: -; clone_size: once; cdr3_length: 16; j_call: TRBJ2-3
cdr3_aa: CASSFTRTRDTEAFF; cdr3_nt: TGTGCCAGCAGTTTTACGAGGACGAGGGACACTGAAGCTTTCTTT; v_call: TRBV2; d_call: -; clone_size: -; cdr3_length: 15; j_call: TRBJ1-1
cdr3_aa: CASSPTGVLYEQYF; cdr3_nt: TGTGCCAGTAGTCCAACAGGGGTACTCTACGAGCAGTACTTC; v_call: TRBV19; d_call: TRBD1; clone_size: -; cdr3_length: 14; j_call: TRBJ2-7
cdr3_aa: CASSSFGTQNNEQFF; cdr3_nt: TGCGCCAGCAGCTCGTTCGGGACACAAAACAATGAGCAGTTCTTC; v_call: TRBV5-1; d_call: -; clone_size: -; cdr3_length: 15; j_call: TRBJ2-1
cdr3_aa: CRVQNYGYTF; cdr3_nt: TGCAGGGTACAGAACTATGGCTACACCTTC; v_call: TRBV20-1; d_call: -; clone_size: many; cdr3_length: 10; j_call: TRBJ1-2